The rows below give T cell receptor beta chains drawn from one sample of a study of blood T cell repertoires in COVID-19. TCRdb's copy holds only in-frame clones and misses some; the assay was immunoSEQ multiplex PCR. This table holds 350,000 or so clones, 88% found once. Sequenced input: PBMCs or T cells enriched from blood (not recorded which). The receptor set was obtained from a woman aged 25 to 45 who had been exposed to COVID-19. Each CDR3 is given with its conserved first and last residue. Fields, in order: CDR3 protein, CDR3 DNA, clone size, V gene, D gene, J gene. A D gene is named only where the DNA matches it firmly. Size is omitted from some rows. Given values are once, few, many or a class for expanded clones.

CASSKGALEEKLFF TGTGCCAGCAGCAAAGGTGCATTGGAGGAAAAACTGTTTTTT . TRBV7-9 . TRBJ1-4
CASSLGRVQGYNSPLHF TGTGCCAGCAGTTTAGGTCGCGTCCAGGGCTATAATTCACCCCTCCACTTT . TRBV28 . TRBJ1-6
CASSFAGSLETQYF TGTGCCAGCAGCTTTGCAGGGTCTCTCGAGACCCAGTACTTC few TRBV11-2 . TRBJ2-5
CASSFGQGAPGTEAFF TGCGCCAGCAGCTTCGGTCAGGGGGCCCCGGGCACTGAAGCTTTCTTT . TRBV5-1 TRBD1 TRBJ1-1
CASSLWASGTSWDIQYF TGTGCCAGCAGTTTATGGGCTAGCGGGACGTCTTGGGACATTCAGTACTTC few TRBV27 TRBD2 TRBJ2-4
CASSPAQGAADTQYF TGTGCCAGCAGTCCAGCACAGGGGGCGGCGGATACGCAGTATTTT . TRBV28 TRBD1 TRBJ2-3
CASLDADPQTGAVGYTF TGTGCCAGCCTCGACGCCGACCCACAGACAGGGGCCGTCGGCTACACCTTC . TRBV19 TRBD1 TRBJ1-2
CASSYGRGHQPQHF TGTGCCAGCAGTTATGGCAGGGGGCACCAGCCCCAGCATTTT few TRBV28 TRBD1 TRBJ1-5
CASSLGTPPLRGEAFF TGTGCCAGCAGTTTAGGGACACCGCCCTTGAGGGGTGAAGCTTTCTTT . TRBV27 . TRBJ1-1
CASSPDGAYGYTF TGTGCCAGCAGCCCTGATGGGGCCTATGGCTACACCTTC . TRBV9 . TRBJ1-2
CASSQVRGGTVNNEQFF TGTGCCAGCAGCCAAGTACGCGGCGGGACGGTGAACAATGAGCAGTTCTTC . TRBV3-1/TRBV3-2 . TRBJ2-1
CASSPGQISQPQHF TGCGCCAGCAGCCCGGGACAGATTAGTCAGCCCCAGCATTTT . TRBV5-1 TRBD1 TRBJ1-5
CASSSQGDSNQPQHF TGTGCCAGCAGTTCGCAGGGGGATAGCAATCAGCCCCAGCATTTT . TRBV6-5 TRBD1 TRBJ1-5
CASSPPGGLANTGELFF TGTGCCAGCTCACCACCTGGAGGTCTCGCGAACACCGGGGAGCTGTTTTTT once TRBV18 . TRBJ2-2
CASGLAATSSGNTIYF TGTGCTAGTGGTTTGGCCGCGACAAGCTCTGGAAACACCATATATTTT . TRBV12-5 . TRBJ1-3
CASSPASGRAGETQYF TGTGCCAGCTCACCAGCTAGCGGGAGGGCCGGTGAGACCCAGTACTTC . TRBV18 TRBD2 TRBJ2-5
CASRRTSGRVAEQYF TGTGCCAGCAGGCGGACTAGCGGGCGTGTGGCCGAGCAGTACTTC . TRBV28 TRBD2 TRBJ2-7
CASTRGSVRGNQPQHF TGTGCCAGTACCCGCGGGTCGGTGAGGGGGAATCAGCCCCAGCATTTT . TRBV19 . TRBJ1-5
CASMLSGRGHIQYF TGTGCCAGCATGTTATCGGGCAGGGGGCACATTCAGTACTTC . TRBV3-1/TRBV3-2 TRBD1 TRBJ2-4
CASSGSAAYEQYF TGTGCCAGCAGTGGAAGCGCCGCCTACGAGCAGTACTTC . TRBV2 . TRBJ2-7
CASSPGHLNTEAFF TGTGCCAGCAGTCCGGGACACTTGAACACTGAAGCTTTCTTT . TRBV27 . TRBJ1-1
CASSAAGEQYF TGTGCCAGCAGCGCCGCAGGGGAGCAGTACTTC few TRBV9 . TRBJ2-7
CASSEGGATNEKLFF TGTGCCAGCAGTGAAGGGGGGGCAACTAATGAAAAACTGTTTTTT . TRBV2 . TRBJ1-4
CASSQGGTRDTGELFF TGTGCCAGCAGCCAAGGAGGGACTAGAGACACCGGGGAGCTGTTTTTT . TRBV3-1/TRBV3-2 TRBD2 TRBJ2-2
CASSFRENIQYF TGTGCCAGCAGTTTCAGGGAAAACATTCAGTACTTC . TRBV12-3/TRBV12-4 . TRBJ2-4
CASSWTSGSLQGSYNEQFF TGCGCCAGCAGCTGGACTAGCGGGAGCCTCCAGGGGTCCTACAATGAGCAGTTCTTC . TRBV5-1 TRBD2 TRBJ2-1
CASRHPGGSHYGYTF TGTGCCAGCAGGCACCCAGGTGGCTCTCACTATGGCTACACCTTC . TRBV27 . TRBJ1-2